The 24 T cell receptor beta chains in this list originate from one sample, sequenced in a study of beta chain features in type 1 diabetes (dated by TCRdb to the late 2010s). Libraries came from the immunoSEQ multiplex PCR assay. The High Capacity cDNA Reverse Transcription Kit was used to reverse transcribe all of the isolated RNA, meaning that expressed TCRB transcripts were what got sequenced. Here the immuneACCESS table is served through TCRdb, limited to in-frame sequences with V and J called. Missing clones are a known gap in these copies; in checked studies unresolved V genes cover under half, and the rest lacks a known reason. The sample table records roughly 400,000 clones; more than 11% of these occur just once. The ten largest clones add up to around 0.035% of the sample. The specimen was naive CD4+ T cells from blood. The cell subset or site tag for this specimen amounts to: true naive CD4+ T cells. The receptors shown here come from a man aged 25 to 40 in good health.

The sample holds a few counts of this clone. This sample includes further DNA sequences coding for the same CDR3. The chain combines TRBV7-9 with TRBJ2-1; 8 bases map to TRBD1. Germline trimming cut 3 bases from V and 5 bases from J; bases unmatched to any gene: 6. Germline V gene sequence: CDR1 SEHNR, CDR2 FQNEAQ (reference sequence). The CDR3 totals 15 residues. CDR3 sequence (DNA): TGTGCCAGCAGCTTGGGAGGACAGGGCGACAATGAGCAGTTCTTC. Amino acids: CASSLGGQGDNEQFF.

The V and J genes are TRBV29-1 and TRBJ2-1; weak D call: TRBD2 (5 bases). CDR3 size: 13 residues. Germline assignment: CDR1 SQVTM and CDR2 ANQGSEA. The V gene lost 4 bases and the J gene lost 2 bases, with 9 bases spanning the gap. The CDR3 region is CSVVSSTYNEQFF. The CDR3 DNA is TGCAGCGTTGTGTCTAGCACCTACAATGAGCAGTTCTTC.

This clone was detected a few times. The germline gene is not matched at one end of the junction; a read error may be the cause. This sample includes further DNA sequences coding for the same CDR3. The chain carries TRBV6-1 and TRBJ2-5; D gene ambiguous. This CDR3 comprises 10 residues. Germline V gives CDR1 MNHNS, CDR2 SASEGT. CDR3 nucleotides: TGTGCCAGCAGGGAAGAGACCCAGTACTTC. Protein product: CASREETQYF.

The chain joins TRBV2 to TRBJ2-1; weak D call: TRBD1 (5 bases). This CDR3 has 12 residues. The V and J ends lost 7 bases and 9 bases respectively, with 13 bases between them. Germline CDR1 SNHLY, CDR2 FYNNEI. The DNA for the CDR3 is TGTGCCAGCACCCCGGTTGGGGCTGAGCAGTTCTTC. Translation gives CASTPVGAEQFF.

There are a few counts of this clone. V and J are TRBV14 and TRBJ2-1; D remains unclear. Trimming shortened V by 3 bases and J by 9 bases, and 15 bases separated the two germline ends. In germline, CDR1 is SGHDN, CDR2 FVKESK. The CDR3 extends over 14 amino acids. CDR3 sequence: CASSHTAGYSEQFF. DNA of the CDR3: TGTGCCAGCAGCCATACAGCAGGCTATAGTGAGCAGTTCTTC.

The chain combines TRBV6-5 with TRBJ1-1; 7 nucleotides agree with TRBD1. The CDR3 spans 14 residues. V lost 6 bases and J lost 3; bases outside the gene matches: 7. Germline CDR1 is MNHEY and CDR2 is SVGAGI. The CDR3 coding sequence is TGTGCCAGCAGACGGTCGGACAGGTACACTGAAGCTTTCTTT. Encoded protein: CASRRSDRYTEAFF.

This clone occurred a few times. This rearrangement joins TRBV27 to TRBJ2-1; TRBD1 matches 10 bases. The trim removed 5 bases at V and 8 bases at J, leaving 6 bases unmatched. The CDR3 runs 14 residues. Germline values: CDR1 MNHEY, CDR2 SMNVEV (reference sequence). The chain's CDR3 is CASSGDRGIDEQFF. For the CDR3, the DNA is TGTGCCAGCAGTGGGGACAGGGGTATCGATGAGCAGTTCTTC.

The chain links TRBV7-9 to TRBJ1-1; D is uncertain. There are 13 residues in the CDR3. V gave up 5 bases and J gave up 0 bases, with 7 bases separating them. Germline lookup yields CDR1 SEHNR and CDR2 FQNEAQ (reference sequence). The CDR3 nucleotides read TGTGCCAGCAGCGTCAAGATGAACACTGAAGCTTTCTTT. Translating gives CASSVKMNTEAFF.

This clone was detected a few times. The chain joins TRBV19 to TRBJ2-6; possibly TRBD2 for D (5 bases). Germline CDR1 is LNHDA and CDR2 is SQIVND (reference sequence). The V end was cut by 3 bases, the J end by 4 bases, with 22 bases between. This CDR3 has 19 amino acids. The CDR3 sequence: CASSIWPSGRRTGANVLTF. The CDR3 DNA reads as TGTGCCAGTAGTATCTGGCCGTCCGGGCGGAGGACCGGGGCCAACGTCCTGACTTTC.

The J gene is TRBJ1-5, the V gene TRBV30, with D unclear. V lost 1 base and J lost 2, with 9 bases in between. In germline, CDR1 is GTSNPN, CDR2 SVGIG (reference sequence). The CDR3 has 14 residues. CDR3 sequence: CAWSERRGNQPQHF. CDR3 in DNA: TGTGCCTGGAGTGAACGTCGTGGCAATCAGCCCCAGCATTTT.

The rearrangement uses TRBV11-2 and TRBJ2-7; D gene ambiguous. This CDR3 region has 15 residues. The germline V gene encodes CDR1 SGHAT and CDR2 FQNNGV. Trimming took off 0 bases at V and 0 bases at J, with 9 bases between the two ends. CDR3 DNA sequence: TGTGCCAGCAGCTTAGATATGGAGAACTCCTACGAGCAGTACGTC. Protein sequence: CASSLDMENSYEQYV.

This clone was seen a handful of times. J is TRBJ2-1 and V is TRBV7-9; 8 bases align to TRBD1. Trimming cost V 4 bases and J 4 bases; bases outside gene matches: 15. Germline assignment: CDR1 SEHNR and CDR2 FQNEAQ (reference sequence). There are 18 residues in the CDR3. The CDR3 protein is CASSSYASGGVPYNEQFF. The CDR3 DNA reads TGTGCCAGCAGCTCCTACGCATCAGGGGGCGTACCGTACAATGAGCAGTTCTTC. The full variable domain, in which reference TRBV7-9 and TRBJ2-1 provide the parts outside the CDR3, is DTGVSQNPRHKITKRGQNVTFRCDPISEHNRLYWYRQTLGQGPEFLTYFQNEAQLEKSRLLSDRFSAERPKGSFSTLEIQRTEQGDSAMYLCASSSYASGGVPYNEQFFGPGTRLTVL.

The gene calls are TRBV7-9 and TRBJ1-1; TRBD1 is a possible D gene (6 bases). V gave up 5 bases and J gave up 3 bases, with 16 bases separating them. Germline CDR1 is SEHNR and CDR2 is FQNEAQ (reference sequence). CDR3 length: 15 amino acids. CDR3 DNA: TGTGCCAGCAGCATATACAGGGATCGGGACACTGAAGCTTTCTTT. Its translation: CASSIYRDRDTEAFF. Based on the CDR3 plus reference TRBV7-9 and TRBJ1-1, the full variable domain is DTGVSQNPRHKITKRGQNVTFRCDPISEHNRLYWYRQTLGQGPEFLTYFQNEAQLEKSRLLSDRFSAERPKGSFSTLEIQRTEQGDSAMYLCASSIYRDRDTEAFFGQGTRLTVV.

The rearrangement links TRBV4-3 to TRBJ2-3; 9 positions match TRBD2. This CDR3 has 17 amino acids. Germline V gives CDR1 LGHNA, CDR2 YSLEER. Trimming at V came to 4 bases and at J to 2 bases, leaving 10 bases not matched to a gene. DNA of the CDR3: TGCGCCAGCAGCCCTTTTGGTGAGCGGGAGGCCACAGATACGCAGTATTTT. It specifies CASSPFGEREATDTQYF.

This clone was detected a few times. This chain uses TRBV20-1 with TRBJ2-1; D is ambiguous. The CDR3 extends over 10 amino acids. Trimming cost V 3 bases and J 6 bases, with 3 bases left between them. Germline V lookup: CDR1 DFQATT, CDR2 SNEGSKA (reference sequence). The DNA for the CDR3 is TGCAGTGCTAGCCCCAATGAGCAGTTCTTC. As protein: CSASPNEQFF.

This sequence joins TRBV6-5 and TRBJ1-1; D might be TRBD1 (5 bases). V was pared by 5 bases and J by 1 base, with 11 bases between. CDR1 is MNHEY and CDR2 is SVGAGI in the germline V gene. The length of the CDR3 is 14 residues. CDR3 residues: CASSRRGQNTEAFF. In DNA, the CDR3 is TGTGCCAGCAGTCGACGAGGACAGAACACTGAAGCTTTCTTT.

J is TRBJ2-6 and V is TRBV27, with D uncertain. Deletions cut 1 base from V and 5 bases from J, with 12 bases between. The CDR3 consists of 16 residues. Germline V gives CDR1 MNHEY, CDR2 SMNVEV (reference sequence). The CDR3 loop reads CASSLWSGVRANVLTF. As DNA, the CDR3 is TGTGCCAGCAGTTTATGGTCTGGGGTTAGGGCCAACGTCCTGACTTTC.

This chain links TRBV18 with TRBJ2-7, with D possibly TRBD2 on 6 matching bases. The V gene lost 3 bases and the J gene lost 3 bases, with 9 bases spanning the gap. The CDR3 length is 13 residues. From germline, CDR1 is KGHSH and CDR2 LQKENI. The CDR3 loop reads CASSPGLNYEQYF. For the CDR3, the DNA is TGTGCCAGCTCACCGGGACTCAACTACGAGCAGTACTTC. The full variable domain, in which reference TRBV18 and TRBJ2-7 provide the parts outside the CDR3, is NAGVMQNPRHLVRRRGQEARLRCSPMKGHSHVYWYRQLPEEGLKFMVYLQKENIIDESGMPKERFSAEFPKEGPSILRIQQVVRGDSAAYFCASSPGLNYEQYFGPGTRLTVT.

V and J are TRBV30 and TRBJ1-5; 9 bases fit TRBD1. This CDR3 spans 16 amino acids. With 3 bases clipped from V and 1 base from J, the junction kept 7 bases outside the gene matches. CDR1 and CDR2 (germline): GTSNPN, SVGIG (reference sequence). The DNA of the CDR3 is TGTGCCTGGAGGAACAGGGGGCTAGGGAGCAATCAGCCCCAGCATTTT. Amino acids: CAWRNRGLGSNQPQHF. Supplemented by reference TRBV30 and TRBJ1-5, the full variable domain reads SQTIHQWPATLVQPVGSPLSLECTVEGTSNPNLYWYRQAAGRGLQLLFYSVGIGQISSEVPQNLSASRPQDRQFILSSKKLLLSDSGFYLCAWRNRGLGSNQPQHFGDGTRLSIL.

This clone was picked up a small number of times. The V gene is TRBV4-3, the J gene TRBJ2-2, with D perhaps assigned TRBD1 or TRBD2 (5 bases each). Trimming shortened V by 3 bases and J by 1 base, and 12 bases separated the two germline ends. The CDR3 is 16 amino acids. Looked up from germline, CDR1 is LGHNA and CDR2 is YSLEER. The DNA of the CDR3 is TGCGCCAGCAGCCAGATGGGACGGGGGAACACCGGGGAGCTGTTTTTT. Protein product: CASSQMGRGNTGELFF.

This clone was detected only a few times. The chain recombines TRBV29-1 with TRBJ1-2; 11 nucleotides match TRBD1. The length of the CDR3 is 13 residues. V dropped 1 base and J dropped 8; count of bases not matched to a gene: 3. Per germline, CDR1 SQVTM and CDR2 ANQGSEA. CDR3 DNA sequence: TGCAGCGTTGAAGGGACAGGGGGCGGAGGCTACACCTTC. Amino acid sequence: CSVEGTGGGGYTF.

This clone was counted a few times. V usage is TRBV9 and J usage is TRBJ2-1, with D possibly matching TRBD2 (6 bases). V shed 2 bases and J shed 0 bases, with 18 bases lying between them. The CDR3 runs 18 residues. Germline V lookup: CDR1 SGDLS, CDR2 YYNGEE. CDR3 amino acids: CASSVSLTGEGSYNEQFF. DNA of the CDR3: TGTGCCAGCAGCGTCAGTCTGACGGGAGAGGGCTCCTACAATGAGCAGTTCTTC.

This clone was counted only a few times. This CDR3 is CASSRLAANTGELFF. The CDR3 region has the DNA TGTGCCAGCAGCCGTTTGGCAGCTAACACCGGGGAGCTGTTTTTT. The V and J genes are TRBV11-2 and TRBJ2-2; no reliable D call. V lost 5 bases, J lost 2 bases, and 12 bases lay in between. CDR1 SGHAT and CDR2 FQNNGV come from the germline V gene. The CDR3 has 15 amino acids.

J is TRBJ1-4 and V is TRBV30; the match to TRBD1 covers 8 bases. The CDR3 has 15 amino acids. Germline values: CDR1 GTSNPN, CDR2 SVGIG (reference sequence). Germline trimming cut 2 bases from V and 8 bases from J; bases unmatched to any gene: 10. In nucleotides, the CDR3 is TGTGCCTGGAGTCCCCGGGACAGGAGGAGGGAAAAACTGTTTTTT. Its protein is CAWSPRDRRREKLFF. The whole variable domain, remainder taken from reference TRBV30 and TRBJ1-4, is SQTIHQWPATLVQPVGSPLSLECTVEGTSNPNLYWYRQAAGRGLQLLFYSVGIGQISSEVPQNLSASRPQDRQFILSSKKLLLSDSGFYLCAWSPRDRRREKLFFGSGTQLSVL.